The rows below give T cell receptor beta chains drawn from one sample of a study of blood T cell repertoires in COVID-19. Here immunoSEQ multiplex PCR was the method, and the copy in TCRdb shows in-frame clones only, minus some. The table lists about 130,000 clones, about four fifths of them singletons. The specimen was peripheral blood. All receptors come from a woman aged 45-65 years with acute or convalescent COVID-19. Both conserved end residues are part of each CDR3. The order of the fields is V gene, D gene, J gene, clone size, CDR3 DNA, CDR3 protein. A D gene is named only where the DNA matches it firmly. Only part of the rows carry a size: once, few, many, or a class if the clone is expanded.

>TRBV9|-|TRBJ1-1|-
TGTGCCAGCAGCGTAGATTCCAGGGGAGGGACTGAAGCTTTCTTT
CASSVDSRGGTEAFF
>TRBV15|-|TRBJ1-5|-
TGTGCCACCAGCAGAGATCTGAGCTCAAATCAGCCCCAGCATTTT
CATSRDLSSNQPQHF
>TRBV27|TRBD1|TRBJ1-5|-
TGTGCCAGCAAGGGGACAGGGTATACTCAGCCCCAGCATTTT
CASKGTGYTQPQHF
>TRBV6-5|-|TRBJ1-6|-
TGTGCCAGCAGTTACTCGCGGGGATCCTATAATTCACCCCTCCACTTT
CASSYSRGSYNSPLHF
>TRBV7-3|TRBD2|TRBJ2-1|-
TGTGCCAGCAGCTCACGGGGGGGCCTCTACAATGAGCAGTTCTTC
CASSSRGGLYNEQFF
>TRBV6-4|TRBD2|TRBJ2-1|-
TGTGCCAGCAGCCAAGGACTAGCGGGGGGCAATGAGCAGTTCTTC
CASSQGLAGGNEQFF
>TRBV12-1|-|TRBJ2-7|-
TGTGCCAGCAGCGTGCGGGACGGCCAACCCCTTAACGAGCAGTACTTC
CASSVRDGQPLNEQYF
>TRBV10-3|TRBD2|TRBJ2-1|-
TGTGCCATCAGTGAGTCGACAAGCGGGGGGGCAGGTGAGCAGTTCTTC
CAISESTSGGAGEQFF
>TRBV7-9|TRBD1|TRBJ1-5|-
TGTGCCAGCAGCTCAGACAGGGAAAGCAATCAGCCCCAGCATTTT
CASSSDRESNQPQHF
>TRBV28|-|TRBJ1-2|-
TGTGCCAGCAGTTTAAATAATCGGGTGCTCTCTATGGACTACACCTTC
CASSLNNRVLSMDYTF
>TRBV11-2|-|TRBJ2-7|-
TGTGCCAGCAGCTTAGCTACTAGGGACTACGAGCAGTACTTC
CASSLATRDYEQYF
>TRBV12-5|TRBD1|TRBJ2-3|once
TGTGCTAGTGGTCTGGGACAGCCCACAGATACGCAGTATTTT
CASGLGQPTDTQYF
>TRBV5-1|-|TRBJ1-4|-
TGCGCCAGCAGCTTGGCGGGGGCAACTAATGAAAAACTGTTTTTT
CASSLAGATNEKLFF
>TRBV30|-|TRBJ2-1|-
TGTGCCGGGATGACAGGCCTGAACCGTGAATCCTACAATGAGCAGTTCTTC
CAGMTGLNRESYNEQFF
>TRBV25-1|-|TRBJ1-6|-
TGTGCCAGCAGAGGACATTTGGATTCACCCCTCCACTTT
CASRGHLDSPLHF
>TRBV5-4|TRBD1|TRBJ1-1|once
TGTGCCAGCAGCCATACGTGGCCCACCGGCGGGACAGGGATGAACACTGAAGCTTTCTTT
CASSHTWPTGGTGMNTEAFF
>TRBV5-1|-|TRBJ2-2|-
TGCGCCAGCAGCTTGGGGGTCTCGGGAACCGGGGAGCTGTTTTTT
CASSLGVSGTGELFF
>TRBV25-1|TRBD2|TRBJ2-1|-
TGTGCCAGCAGTGAGACGGGACTAGCGGGGGGGCTGAATGAGCAGTTCTTC
CASSETGLAGGLNEQFF
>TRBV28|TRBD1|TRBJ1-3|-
TGTGCCAGCAGAACCCCGACAGGGTCTGGAAACACCATATATTTT
CASRTPTGSGNTIYF
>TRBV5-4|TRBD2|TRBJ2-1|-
TGTGCCAGCAGACCTAGCGGGGGGGACTCCTACAATGAGCAGTTCTTC
CASRPSGGDSYNEQFF
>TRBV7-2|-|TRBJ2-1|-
TGTGCCAGCAGCTTAGTAGGAGGCCGGGGAAGCGGAAACAATGAGCAGTTCTTC
CASSLVGGRGSGNNEQFF
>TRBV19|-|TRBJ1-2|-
TGTGCCAGTCGACCCACAGGGTATGGCTACACCTTC
CASRPTGYGYTF
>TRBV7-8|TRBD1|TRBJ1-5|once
TGTGCCAGCAGCTTAGCCTCGACAGGGAATCAGCCCCAGCATTTT
CASSLASTGNQPQHF
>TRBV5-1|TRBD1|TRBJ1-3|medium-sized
TGCGCCAGCAGCGGGACCGGGACAGGATTAGCTGGAAACACCATATATTTT
CASSGTGTGLAGNTIYF
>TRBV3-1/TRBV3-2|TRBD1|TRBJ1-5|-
TGTGCCAGCAGCCCTGACAGGGGAGCGGGGCAGCCCCAGCATTTT
CASSPDRGAGQPQHF
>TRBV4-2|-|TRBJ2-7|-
TGTGCCAGCAGCCAAGGACAGCCCGTGGGCGTCTCCTACGAGCAGTACTTC
CASSQGQPVGVSYEQYF
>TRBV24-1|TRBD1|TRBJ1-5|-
TGTGCCACCAGTGATTCGAGCAGGGGGAGCAATCAGCCCCAGCATTTT
CATSDSSRGSNQPQHF
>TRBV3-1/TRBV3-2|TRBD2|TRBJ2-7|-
TGTGCCAGCAGCCAGGGAGCGGGGGGAACCTACGAGCAGTACTTC
CASSQGAGGTYEQYF
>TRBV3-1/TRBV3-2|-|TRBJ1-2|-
TGTGCCAGCAGCCAAGACCCGGGGGAGGTGAATGGCTACACCTTC
CASSQDPGEVNGYTF
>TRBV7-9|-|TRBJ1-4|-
TGTGCCAGCAGCTTAGGGCAGTCAACTAATGAAAAACTGTTTTTT
CASSLGQSTNEKLFF
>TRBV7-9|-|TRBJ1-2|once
TGTGCCAGCAGCTTAGGGTCAGGGGACGGCTACACCTTC
CASSLGSGDGYTF
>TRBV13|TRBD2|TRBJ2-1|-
TGTGCCAGCAGACGACTAGCCGTCGACAATGAGCAGTTCTTC
CASRRLAVDNEQFF
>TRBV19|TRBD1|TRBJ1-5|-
TGTGCCAGTAGTACCACAGGGGACAGCAATCAGCCCCAGCATTTT
CASSTTGDSNQPQHF
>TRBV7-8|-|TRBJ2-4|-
TGTGCCAGCAGCTTCATTCGGGGAAACATTCAGTACTTC
CASSFIRGNIQYF
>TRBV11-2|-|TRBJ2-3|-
TGTGCCAGCAGTTTCCCCCTGTTGAGCACAGATACGCAGTATTTT
CASSFPLLSTDTQYF
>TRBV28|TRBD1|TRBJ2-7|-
TGTGCCAGCACTCCCGCTCCGGGACAGGGGGCCAGGGAGCAGTACTTC
CASTPAPGQGAREQYF
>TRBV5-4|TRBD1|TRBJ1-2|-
TGTGCCAGCACTCCCGGTGGCCGGACAGGTTATGGCTACACCTTC
CASTPGGRTGYGYTF
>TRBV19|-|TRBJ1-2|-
TGTGCCAGCGAAGCCCTACGAGCTAACTATGGCTACACCTTC
CASEALRANYGYTF
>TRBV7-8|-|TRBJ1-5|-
TGTGCCAGCAGCTTGGAAGCGGGTCAGCCCCAGCATTTT
CASSLEAGQPQHF
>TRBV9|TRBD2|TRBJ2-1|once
TGTGCCAGCACTTGGCTCAGCGGGGGTGCCGGCTACAATGAGCAGTTCTTC
CASTWLSGGAGYNEQFF
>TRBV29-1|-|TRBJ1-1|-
TGCAGCGTTGATGGCGGCACTGAAGCTTTCTTT
CSVDGGTEAFF
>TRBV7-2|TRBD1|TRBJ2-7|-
TGTGCCAGCAGCTTACGACAGGGGTCCTACGAGCAGTACTTC
CASSLRQGSYEQYF
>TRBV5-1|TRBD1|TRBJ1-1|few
TGCGCCAGCAGCCCGACAGGGGAGGGCACTGAAGCTTTCTTT
CASSPTGEGTEAFF
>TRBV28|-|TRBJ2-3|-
TGTGCCAGCGGCCCCGGTCAGGGTGCTAGCACAGATACGCAGTATTTT
CASGPGQGASTDTQYF
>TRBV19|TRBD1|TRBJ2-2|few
TGTGCCAGTAGTACTGGGACAGGGCACACCGGGGAGCTGTTTTTT
CASSTGTGHTGELFF
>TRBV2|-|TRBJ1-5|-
TGTGCCAGCTCTGAAACGGGCAATCAGCCCCAGCATTTT
CASSETGNQPQHF
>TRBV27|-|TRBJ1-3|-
TGTGCCAGCAGGAAACAGGGTTTTGGAAACACCATATATTTT
CASRKQGFGNTIYF
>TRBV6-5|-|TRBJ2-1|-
TGTGCCAGCAGTCAGGACACGTACAATGAGCAGTTCTTC
CASSQDTYNEQFF
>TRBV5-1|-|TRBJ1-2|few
TGCGCCAGCAGCTTGGGGCAGGTCCCGAACTATGGCTACACCTTC
CASSLGQVPNYGYTF
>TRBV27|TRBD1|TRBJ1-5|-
TGTGCCAGCAGTGTAAGACAGGGGGCTGGGCAGCCCCAGCATTTT
CASSVRQGAGQPQHF
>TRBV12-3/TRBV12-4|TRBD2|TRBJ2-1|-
TGTGCCAGCAGTTTAGGCGGGGGAGAGCAGTTCTTC
CASSLGGGEQFF
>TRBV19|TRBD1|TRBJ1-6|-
TGTGCCAGTAGTTCACGGAGGGGGCCGGATTCACCCCTCCACTTT
CASSSRRGPDSPLHF
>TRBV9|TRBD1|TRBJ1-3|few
TGTGCCAGCAGCGTAACCACGACAGGGACTGGAAACACCATATATTTT
CASSVTTTGTGNTIYF
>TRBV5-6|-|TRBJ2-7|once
TGTGCCAGCAGCTTGGACCCGGGCTCCTACGAGCAGTACTTC
CASSLDPGSYEQYF
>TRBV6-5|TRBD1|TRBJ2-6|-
TGTGCCAGCAGTTGGGACAGGGCTGGGGCCAACGTCCTGACTTTC
CASSWDRAGANVLTF
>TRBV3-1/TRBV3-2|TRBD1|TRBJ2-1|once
TGTGCCAGCAGCCAAGTCCCGGGACAGGGTAGTTCCTACAATGAGCAGTTCTTC
CASSQVPGQGSSYNEQFF
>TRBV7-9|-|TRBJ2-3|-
TGTGCCAGCAGCTTGGCAAGGACACCCCACACAGATACGCAGTATTTT
CASSLARTPHTDTQYF
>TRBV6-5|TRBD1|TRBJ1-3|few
TGTGCCAGCAGTTACGGGACAGGGACCACTGGAAACACCATATATTTT
CASSYGTGTTGNTIYF
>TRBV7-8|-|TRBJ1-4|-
TGTGCCAGCAGCTTCGGTGTTGAAAAACTGTTTTTT
CASSFGVEKLFF
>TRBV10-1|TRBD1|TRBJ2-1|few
TGCGCCAGCGTGGGACAGGGGTCCGATGAGCAGTTCTTC
CASVGQGSDEQFF